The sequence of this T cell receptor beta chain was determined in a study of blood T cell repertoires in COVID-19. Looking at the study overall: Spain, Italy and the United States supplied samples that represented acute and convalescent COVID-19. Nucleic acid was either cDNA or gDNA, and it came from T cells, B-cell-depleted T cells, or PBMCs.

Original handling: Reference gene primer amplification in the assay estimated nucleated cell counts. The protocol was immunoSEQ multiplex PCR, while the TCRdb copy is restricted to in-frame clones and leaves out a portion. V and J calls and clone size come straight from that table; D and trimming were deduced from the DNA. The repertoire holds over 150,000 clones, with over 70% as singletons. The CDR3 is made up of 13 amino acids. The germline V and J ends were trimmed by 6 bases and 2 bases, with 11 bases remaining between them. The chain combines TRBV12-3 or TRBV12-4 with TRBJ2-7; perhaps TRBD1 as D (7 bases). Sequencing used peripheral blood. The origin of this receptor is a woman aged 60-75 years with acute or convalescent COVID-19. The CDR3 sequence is CASSRGTAYEQYF. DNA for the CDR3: TGTGCCAGCAGCCGCGGGACAGCCTACGAGCAGTACTTC.